These 28 T cell receptor beta chains were all obtained from the same sample, sequenced in a study of response to subunit inactivated influenza vaccine listed by TCRdb under 2018. Receptors were amplified or captured by RT-PCR. TCRdb shows the sequencer as Illumina HiSeq 2500. TCRdb ran its own pipeline on the public reads, namely fastp trimming at Q25 and MiXCR clone calling, and kept in-frame beta chains. Identical CDR3 protein sequences are pooled into one entry, listed with their most common genes and DNA. The sample profile shows about 700,000 distinct CDR3 sequences; more than 11% of them were found once. Approximately 6.5% of the sample rests with the top ten. The sequences come from PBMCs from blood, collected 14 to 15 days before vaccination. The receptors were sampled from a man aged 50-60 years who received an inactivated influenza vaccine. Donor details come from another sample of the same person, matched by shared clones.

This clonotype appeared a few times. The gene calls are TRBV4-2 and TRBJ2-2; D is perhaps TRBD1 (5 bases). The CDR3 contains 17 residues. CDR1 is LGHNA, CDR2 YNFKEQ, per germline. Trimming took 2 bases from V and 1 from J, leaving 14 bases between them. The CDR3 protein is CASSQRAGSQNTGELFF. In DNA form, the CDR3 reads TGTGCCAGCAGCCAACGAGCAGGGTCCCAGAACACCGGGGAGCTGTTTTTT.

This clonotype came up many times. The gene calls are TRBV20-1 and TRBJ2-3; D uncertain. Trimming removed 0 bases at V and 4 bases at J, with 8 bases between. This CDR3 has 13 residues. Germline assignment: CDR1 DFQATT and CDR2 SNEGSKA (reference sequence). In DNA form, the CDR3 reads TGCAGTGCTAGAGATCCCAATGCAGATACGCAGTATTTT. It encodes CSARDPNADTQYF.

V usage is TRBV29-1 and J usage is TRBJ2-4; D is perhaps TRBD1 or TRBD2 (5 bases each). The CDR3 has 14 amino acids. Trimming cost V 3 bases and J 0 bases, with 9 bases left between them. Germline assignment: CDR1 SQVTM and CDR2 ANQGSEA. This chain's CDR3 is CSVEGRLAKNIQYF. CDR3 sequence (DNA): TGCAGCGTTGAGGGACGGCTAGCCAAAAACATTCAGTACTTC.

This clonotype was counted between two and nine times. The CDR3 protein is CASSLALEGPEQYF. In DNA, the CDR3 is TGTGCCAGCAGCTTAGCGCTGGAGGGACCCGAGCAGTACTTC. The chain couples TRBV7-9 to TRBJ2-7; possible D gene TRBD2, 6 bases. V lost 0 bases and J lost 6, with 12 bases in between. Germline lookup yields CDR1 SEHNR and CDR2 FQNEAQ (reference sequence). This CDR3 comprises 14 residues.

This clonotype was detected only a few times. The chain is built from TRBV4-3 and TRBJ2-1; possibly TRBD2 for D (5 bases). CDR3 size: 16 residues. Trimming removed 0 bases from V and 0 bases from J, with 9 bases in between. Germline V gene sequence: CDR1 LGHNA, CDR2 YSLEER. The CDR3 DNA sequence: TGCGCCAGCAGCCAAGATGAGGGAAGCTCCTACAATGAGCAGTTCTTC. This codes for CASSQDEGSSYNEQFF.

This clonotype has just a few counts. The chain combines TRBV29-1 with TRBJ2-4; tentatively, D is TRBD1 (7 bases). CDR1 and CDR2 (germline): SQVTM, ANQGSEA. V was trimmed by 5 bases and J by 7 bases, leaving 18 bases between them. This CDR3 comprises 14 residues. This chain's CDR3 is CSVKTRGPRNIQYF. The CDR3 bases are TGCAGCGTTAAGACTAGGGGGCCGAGGAACATTCAGTACTTC.

The count of this clonotype is one. The gene calls are TRBV7-2 and TRBJ2-3, with 8 positions matching TRBD2. The CDR3 covers 16 residues. Germline V lookup: CDR1 SGHTA, CDR2 FQGNSA. The trim removed 1 base at V and 2 bases at J, leaving 5 bases unmatched. CDR3 protein: CASSLGGSGVTDTQYF. The CDR3 nucleotides read TGTGCCAGCAGCTTAGGAGGTAGCGGGGTCACAGATACGCAGTATTTT.

This clonotype was seen a handful of times. J is TRBJ2-6 and V is TRBV7-2; perhaps D is TRBD1 or TRBD2 (5 bases each). This CDR3 has 18 amino acids. The germline V gene encodes CDR1 SGHTA and CDR2 FQGNSA. Deletions cut 0 bases from V and 4 bases from J, with 16 bases between. In DNA, the CDR3 is TGTGCCAGCAGCTTAGCGCCTGGGGGTGGATCCGGGGCCAACGTCCTGACTTTC. Residues: CASSLAPGGGSGANVLTF.

This clonotype was seen only once. This sequence joins TRBV28 and TRBJ2-5; possibly TRBD2 for D (5 bases). Trimming removed 5 bases at V and 5 bases at J, with 15 bases between. The germline CDR1 and CDR2 sequences are MDHEN and SYDVKM. CDR3 length equals 14 residues. DNA of the CDR3: TGTGCCAGCAGTCCGAGTTACTCGGGGGAGACCCAGTACTTC. Its protein is CASSPSYSGETQYF.

This clonotype showed up many times. V is TRBV5-1 and J is TRBJ2-2, with a weak D call TRBD2 (5 bases). V shed 3 bases and J shed 2 bases, with 5 bases lying between them. The CDR3 extends over 13 amino acids. The germline CDR1 and CDR2 sequences are SGHRS and YFSETQ. The CDR3 region is CASSSGNTGELFF. CDR3 coding DNA: TGCGCCAGCAGCTCGGGAAACACCGGGGAGCTGTTTTTT.

The chain carries TRBV10-2 and TRBJ2-1; D unclear. CDR1 is WSHSY, CDR2 SAAADI, per germline. This CDR3 has 11 amino acids. Trimming cost V 6 bases and J 10 bases, with 10 bases left between them. This chain's CDR3 is CASRAVGEQFF. The DNA of the CDR3 is TGCGCCAGCAGAGCAGTGGGAGAGCAGTTCTTC.

The CDR3 sequence: CASSGDGTMDEKLFF. In nucleotides, the CDR3 is TGCGCCAGCAGCGGGGACGGAACCATGGATGAAAAACTGTTTTTT. The chain joins TRBV5-1 to TRBJ1-4, with D possibly matching TRBD1 (5 bases). The CDR3 extends over 15 amino acids. Trimming took 4 bases from V and 6 from J, leaving 16 bases between them. CDR1 and CDR2 (germline): SGHRS, YFSETQ.

The CDR3 sequence is CASSQGGSDEQFF. The CDR3 nucleotides read TGCGCCAGCAGTCAGGGAGGGTCCGATGAGCAGTTCTTC. V and J are TRBV5-1 and TRBJ2-1; 7 positions match TRBD2. Trimming at V came to 5 bases and at J to 8 bases, leaving 7 bases not matched to a gene. The germline V gene encodes CDR1 SGHRS and CDR2 YFSETQ. The length of the CDR3 is 13 residues. The whole variable domain, remainder taken from reference TRBV5-1 and TRBJ2-1, is KAGVTQTPRYLIKTRGQQVTLSCSPISGHRSVSWYQQTPGQGLQFLFEYFSETQRNKGNFPGRFSGRQFSNSRSEMNVSTLELGDSALYLCASSQGGSDEQFFGPGTRLTVL.

J is TRBJ2-1 and V is TRBV18; D gene unclear. This CDR3 has 14 amino acids. V lost 8 bases and J lost 2, with 13 bases in between. The germline V gene encodes CDR1 KGHSH and CDR2 LQKENI. The CDR3, as DNA: TGTGCCAGCGCCATGGGGATTGCCTACAATGAGCAGTTCTTC. Protein sequence: CASAMGIAYNEQFF.

This chain connects TRBV2 to TRBJ2-1, with TRBD2 matching over 10 bases. Trimming took 6 bases from V and 8 from J; bases not matched to a gene: 10. Germline V gene sequence: CDR1 SNHLY, CDR2 FYNNEI. There are 15 residues in the CDR3. This CDR3 is CASSLLAGGNDEQFF. The DNA of the CDR3 is TGTGCCAGCAGCCTGTTAGCGGGAGGCAACGATGAGCAGTTCTTC.

Comment on this clonotype: The junction departs from germline at one end; a sequencing error may be responsible. This chain connects TRBV5-1 to TRBJ1-1; TRBD1 matches 8 bases. The CDR3 loop spans 17 amino acids. Germline V lookup: CDR1 SGHRS, CDR2 YFSETQ. The CDR3 DNA is TGCGCCAGCAGCTTGGCCCCCGGACAGGGCCAGAACATTGAAGCTTTCTTT. It yields the protein CASSLAPGQGQNIEAFF.

This clonotype was observed at least ten times. One junction end disagrees with the germline gene, perhaps due to a read error. This chain links TRBV12-3 or TRBV12-4 with TRBJ1-2; 7 bases line up with TRBD1. The CDR3 extends over 14 amino acids. This CDR3 reads CASTLGTANYGYTF. The DNA of the CDR3 is TGTGCCAGCACTTTAGGGACAGCCAACTATGGCTACACCTTC.

This chain links TRBV2 with TRBJ1-2; TRBD1 might be the D (6 bases). CDR1 is SNHLY and CDR2 is FYNNEI in the germline V gene. This CDR3 has 13 residues. Trimming pared 4 bases from V and 0 bases from J, leaving 6 bases between. The CDR3 sequence: CASSGQANYGYTF. In DNA, the CDR3 is TGTGCCAGCAGTGGACAGGCTAACTATGGCTACACCTTC.

The CDR3, as DNA: TGTGCCAGCAGTGGGGGTGGCCTCAAACTCACAGATACGCAGTATTTT. As protein: CASSGGGLKLTDTQYF. The chain employs TRBV6-1 and TRBJ2-3; D remains ambiguous. Trimming removed 4 bases from V and 2 bases from J, with 16 bases in between. This CDR3 is 16 amino acids long. In germline, CDR1 is MNHNS, CDR2 SASEGT.

The table lists this clonotype with a few counts. The rearrangement joins TRBV6-2 or TRBV6-3 to TRBJ2-2; no clear D. There are 14 residues in the CDR3. The V gene's germline CDR1 is MNHEY and CDR2 SVGEGT. Trimming removed 4 bases from V and 4 bases from J, with 10 bases in between. This CDR3 reads CASSLNGPTGELFF. The DNA of the CDR3 is TGTGCCAGCAGTTTGAACGGTCCCACCGGGGAGCTGTTTTTT.

This clonotype was counted between two and nine times. The chain combines TRBV4-1 with TRBJ2-7, with D possibly being TRBD1 (5 bases). The V and J ends lost 0 bases and 2 bases respectively, with 17 bases between them. The CDR3 is 17 residues long. The germline gives CDR1 MGHRA, CDR2 YSYEKL. The CDR3 DNA follows: TGCGCCAGCAGCCAAGATGTTACAGGCCATAGACCCTACGAGCAGTACTTC. This translates into CASSQDVTGHRPYEQYF.

The chain is built from TRBV7-9 and TRBJ2-2; D is ambiguous. This CDR3 contains 16 residues. V dropped 5 bases and J dropped 5 bases, with 18 bases sitting between them. Germline assignment: CDR1 SEHNR and CDR2 FQNEAQ (reference sequence). The CDR3 sequence: CASSIHSRQKTGELFF. DNA for the CDR3: TGTGCCAGCAGCATCCACAGCCGTCAGAAGACCGGGGAGCTGTTTTTT.

V gene TRBV5-1 combines with J gene TRBJ1-1, with TRBD1 matching over 8 bases. CDR3 length equals 16 residues. Germline values: CDR1 SGHRS, CDR2 YFSETQ. V dropped 3 bases and J dropped 7; count of bases not matched to a gene: 14. For the CDR3, the DNA is TGCGCCAGCAGCTCAAATCCCGCAGGGGGCAAAGGTGAAGCTTTCTTT. Protein product: CASSSNPAGGKGEAFF. The entire variable domain, with the rest obtained from reference TRBV5-1 and TRBJ1-1, is as follows: KAGVTQTPRYLIKTRGQQVTLSCSPISGHRSVSWYQQTPGQGLQFLFEYFSETQRNKGNFPGRFSGRQFSNSRSEMNVSTLELGDSALYLCASSSNPAGGKGEAFFGQGTRLTVV.

J is TRBJ2-6 and V is TRBV3-1; TRBD2 aligns across 8 bases. The CDR3 spans 16 residues. Germline assignment: CDR1 LGHDT and CDR2 YNNKEL (reference sequence). V lost 10 bases and J lost 2; bases outside the gene matches: 10. CDR3 nucleotide sequence: TGTGCCACCCAAAATAGCGGGGTGGCTGGGGCCAACGTCCTGACTTTC. This codes for CATQNSGVAGANVLTF.

This clonotype has a count of ten or more. The chain is built from TRBV29-1 and TRBJ2-7; a possible D gene is TRBD1 (5 bases). V gave up 4 bases and J gave up 3 bases, with 10 bases separating them. This CDR3 is 12 amino acids long. Per the germline V gene, CDR1 is SQVTM and CDR2 is ANQGSEA. The CDR3 DNA sequence: TGCAGCGTTGGACAGTCTGGCTACGAGCAGTACTTC. Its translation: CSVGQSGYEQYF.

This clonotype appeared a few times. The J gene is TRBJ2-1, the V gene TRBV12-3 or TRBV12-4; D is possibly TRBD2 (5 bases). The V gene lost 0 bases and the J gene lost 9 bases, with 9 bases spanning the gap. The CDR3 sequence is 13 residues long. The CDR3 DNA is TGTGCCAGCAGTTTAGCTTTGGGAGTTGAGCAGTTCTTC. Amino acids: CASSLALGVEQFF.

This clonotype was recorded a few times. CDR3 sequence reads: CASSQEVGLGTQYF. The CDR3 bases are TGTGCCAGCAGCCAAGAGGTCGGTTTGGGGACCCAGTACTTC. This sequence joins TRBV14 and TRBJ2-5; D not certain. The CDR3 loop spans 14 amino acids. The germline V gene has CDR1 SGHDN and CDR2 FVKESK. Trimming left V 0 bases short and J 7 bases short, with 12 bases between. The variable domain in full, completed from reference TRBV14 and TRBJ2-5, reads EAGVTQFPSHSVIEKGQTVTLRCDPISGHDNLYWYRRVMGKEIKFLLHFVKESKQDESGMPNNRFLAERTGGTYSTLKVQPAELEDSGVYFCASSQEVGLGTQYFGPGTRLLVL.

The V call is TRBV12-3 or TRBV12-4, the J call TRBJ2-7, with TRBD2 as a possible D gene (6 bases). V lost 5 bases to trimming and J lost 7 bases, with 12 bases between them. The CDR3 is 12 residues long. The DNA for the CDR3 is TGTGCCAGCAGTCCGGGGGAGAGGGAGCAGTACTTC. Protein product: CASSPGEREQYF.